Listed below are T cell receptor beta chains from one sample, sequenced in a study of regulatory T cells in long-lasting Graves disease. One entry per CDR3 protein results from TCRdb running MiXCR on the multiplex PCR reads. The sample records hundreds of thousands of distinct CDR3 sequences, 18% being singletons. Sequenced here: peripheral blood mononuclear cells (PBMCs), sampled at new diagnosis, from a patient treated with antithyroid drugs. Receptors were obtained from a female donor with Graves disease. Each CDR3 is given with its conserved first and last residue. Each record gives: clone size, J gene, D gene, V gene, CDR3 protein, CDR3 DNA. The D gene is left open where the match is weak. Expanded clones get a size class; other rows say once, few or many, or leave the size out.

many,TRBJ2-7,.,TRBV27,CASSYRDSYEQYF,TGTGCCAGCAGTTACAGAGATTCCTACGAGCAGTACTTC
many,TRBJ2-1,.,TRBV29-1,CSVGSFGNNEQFF,TGCAGCGTGGGCTCGTTTGGTAACAATGAGCAGTTCTTC
.,TRBJ1-1,.,TRBV5-6,CASSHGPGQNTEAFF,TGTGCCAGCAGCCACGGACCGGGACAGAACACTGAAGCTTTCTTT
few,TRBJ2-7,TRBD1,TRBV9,CASSGRDRSYEQYF,TGTGCCAGCAGCGGCCGGGACAGGAGCTACGAGCAGTACTTC
.,TRBJ2-1,.,TRBV2,CASSPWAVGEYNEQFF,TGTGCCAGCAGCCCCTGGGCAGTAGGAGAATACAATGAGCAGTTCTTC
many,TRBJ2-2,.,TRBV12-3/TRBV12-4,CASSFYGELFF,TGTGCCAGCAGTTTCTACGGGGAGCTGTTTTTT
many,TRBJ2-3,TRBD2,TRBV27,CASSFSGVLAANTDTQYF,TGTGCCAGCAGTTTCAGTGGTGTCCTAGCGGCAAACACAGATACGCAGTATTTT
many,TRBJ2-1,.,TRBV3-1,CASSQFASDLEFF,TGTGCCAGCAGCCAATTCGCTAGCGACTTGGAGTTCTTC
many,TRBJ2-5,TRBD1,TRBV28,CASSIYRGKETQYF,TGTGCCAGCAGCATCTACAGGGGGAAAGAGACCCAGTACTTC
.,TRBJ2-3,TRBD2,TRBV2,CASTRTSVSTDTQYF,TGTGCCAGCACCCGAACTAGCGTAAGCACAGATACGCAGTATTTT
many,TRBJ2-7,TRBD2,TRBV12-3/TRBV12-4,CASSLAGLATYEQYF,TGTGCCAGCAGTTTAGCGGGACTAGCGACTTACGAGCAGTACTTC
many,TRBJ1-5,TRBD1,TRBV27,CVSSLTGLMWNQPQHF,TGTGTCAGCAGCCTGACAGGGCTAATGTGGAATCAGCCCCAGCATTTT
many,TRBJ1-4,TRBD1,TRBV25-1,CASSGATGESPLGEKLFF,TGTGCCAGCAGTGGTGCGACAGGGGAGAGCCCTTTGGGTGAAAAACTGTTTTTT
many,TRBJ2-2,.,TRBV2,CASKNRTGANTGELFF,TGTGCCAGCAAGAACCGGACTGGCGCAAACACCGGGGAGCTGTTTTTT
many,TRBJ2-3,.,TRBV7-9,CASSSEGARDTQYF,TGTGCCAGCAGCTCGGAGGGGGCTCGAGATACGCAGTATTTT
many,TRBJ2-3,.,TRBV12-5,CASGFSDKTDTQYF,TGTGCTAGTGGTTTTTCGGACAAGACAGATACGCAGTATTTT
.,TRBJ2-1,.,TRBV28,CASSYEGYNEQFF,TGTGCCAGCAGTTACGAGGGCTACAATGAGCAGTTCTTC
many,TRBJ2-3,.,TRBV5-6,CASSWTVGTIDTQYF,TGTGCCAGCAGCTGGACAGTAGGAACGATTGATACGCAGTATTTT
many,TRBJ1-4,TRBD1,TRBV12-3/TRBV12-4,CASSLRQGEKLFF,TGTGCCAGCAGTTTACGACAGGGGGAAAAACTGTTTTTT
many,TRBJ2-4,TRBD1,TRBV6-1,CASSGTGLNIQYF,TGTGCCAGCAGTGGGACAGGACTAAACATTCAGTACTTC
many,TRBJ1-3,.,TRBV9,CASSVAGGDTIYF,TGTGCCAGCAGCGTAGCTGGGGGTGACACCATATATTTT
many,TRBJ2-7,TRBD1,TRBV27,CASSLFDRGEQYF,TGTGCCAGCAGTTTATTCGACAGGGGCGAGCAGTACTTC
many,TRBJ1-2,TRBD1,TRBV7-6,CASSSRDRDSYGYTF,TGTGCCAGCAGCTCGAGAGACAGGGACTCCTATGGCTACACCTTC
.,TRBJ2-7,.,TRBV27,CASSDPGHSYEQYF,TGTGCCAGCAGTGATCCGGGACATTCCTACGAGCAGTACTTC
many,TRBJ2-5,.,TRBV24-1,CATSDIGGWETQYF,TGTGCCACCAGTGATATCGGGGGCTGGGAGACCCAGTACTTC
.,TRBJ2-3,TRBD2,TRBV29-1,CSVPELAGGPDTQYF,TGCAGCGTCCCGGAACTAGCGGGAGGACCAGATACGCAGTATTTT
many,TRBJ2-7,.,TRBV29-1,CSVYSQGSYEQYF,TGCAGCGTTTATTCTCAGGGATCCTACGAGCAGTACTTC
many,TRBJ2-7,TRBD2,TRBV3-1,CASSPREGSYEQYF,TGTGCCAGCAGCCCTAGGGAGGGTTCCTACGAGCAGTACTTC
.,TRBJ2-2,.,TRBV11-2,CASSLDRLPIGELFF,TGTGCCAGCAGCTTAGATCGACTCCCCATCGGGGAGCTGTTTTTT
.,TRBJ2-5,.,TRBV7-3,CASITGRGGQETQYF,TGTGCCAGCATCACAGGACGAGGGGGCCAAGAGACCCAGTACTTC
many,TRBJ2-7,TRBD2,TRBV6-5,CASSYGGSSLEQYF,TGTGCCAGCAGTTACGGCGGGAGTTCTCTCGAGCAGTACTTC
many,TRBJ2-7,TRBD1,TRBV6-1,CASSDRGTGGYEQYF,TGTGCCAGCAGTGACCGGGGGACAGGGGGCTACGAGCAGTACTTC
.,TRBJ1-4,.,TRBV6-1,CASSARDPGPEELFF,TGTGCCAGCAGTGCTCGGGACCCCGGACCTGAAGAACTGTTTTTT
.,TRBJ1-4,.,TRBV28,CASSLNRIGVREKLFF,TGTGCCAGCAGTTTAAATAGGATTGGGGTACGCGAAAAACTGTTTTTT
few,TRBJ1-5,TRBD1,TRBV12-3/TRBV12-4,CASSLGQEYQPQHF,TGTGCCAGCAGTCTCGGACAGGAGTATCAGCCCCAGCATTTT
.,TRBJ2-7,TRBD2,TRBV10-1,CASSTGGEGSYEQYF,TGTGCCAGCAGTACGGGGGGGGAGGGCTCCTACGAGCAGTACTTC
many,TRBJ1-5,TRBD1,TRBV10-3,CAIGRQGTQPQHF,TGTGCCATCGGGAGACAGGGAACGCAGCCCCAGCATTTT
.,TRBJ1-1,.,TRBV5-1,CASSLATLNTEAFF,TGCGCCAGCAGCTTAGCCACACTGAACACTGAAGCTTTCTTT
few,TRBJ2-7,.,TRBV19,CASSWTSRSSYEQYF,TGTGCCAGTAGCTGGACGAGCAGGAGTTCCTACGAGCAGTACTTC
few,TRBJ1-3,.,TRBV19,CASSMPGNTIYF,TGTGCCAGTAGTATGCCCGGAAACACCATATATTTT
many,TRBJ1-2,.,TRBV24-1,CATSDKDGFYGYTF,TGTGCCACCAGTGACAAGGACGGATTCTATGGCTACACCTTC
many,TRBJ1-3,TRBD1,TRBV19,CAGGKTGGEGNTIYF,TGTGCTGGGGGGAAGACAGGGGGCGAAGGAAACACCATATATTTT
.,TRBJ2-1,TRBD2,TRBV18,CASSPPGLAGGINEQFF,TGTGCCAGCTCACCACCCGGGTTGGCGGGAGGTATAAATGAGCAGTTCTTC
many,TRBJ2-7,.,TRBV7-9,CASSSPGVSYEQYF,TGTGCCAGCAGCTCTCCAGGAGTCTCCTACGAGCAGTACTTC
many,TRBJ2-7,.,TRBV6-1,CASRNPDSYEQYF,TGTGCCAGCAGGAATCCGGACAGCTACGAGCAGTACTTC
many,TRBJ2-7,.,TRBV5-1,CASSLGLDGYEQYF,TGCGCCAGCAGCTTGGGACTCGATGGGTACGAGCAGTACTTC
.,TRBJ2-4,.,TRBV30,CAWSVGVLAINIQYF,TGTGCCTGGAGTGTCGGGGTTCTAGCTATAAACATTCAGTACTTC
many,TRBJ1-2,TRBD1,TRBV2,CASIAPGQKFYGYTF,TGTGCCAGCATCGCTCCGGGACAGAAGTTCTATGGCTACACCTTC
many,TRBJ2-7,.,TRBV5-1,CASSLKQTYEQYF,TGCGCCAGCAGTTTAAAACAAACCTACGAGCAGTACTTC
.,TRBJ2-5,.,TRBV7-2,CASSLMGLAKTQYF,TGTGCCAGCAGCTTAATGGGATTGGCGAAGACCCAGTACTTC
many,TRBJ2-1,.,TRBV12-3/TRBV12-4,CASSPRDNEQFF,TGTGCCAGCAGCCCGCGGGACAATGAGCAGTTCTTC
many,TRBJ2-7,TRBD1,TRBV7-9,CASSSRDRDHYEQYF,TGTGCCAGCAGCAGCCGGGACAGGGATCACTACGAGCAGTACTTC
few,TRBJ1-5,.,TRBV4-1,CASSQENTGQEQPQHF,TGCGCCAGCAGCCAAGAAAACACAGGGCAGGAACAGCCCCAGCATTTT
many,TRBJ1-5,TRBD1,TRBV12-3/TRBV12-4,CASSPKTGSDQPQHF,TGTGCCAGCAGCCCAAAGACAGGGTCGGATCAGCCCCAGCATTTT
.,TRBJ2-1,.,TRBV7-9,CASSPTSGEQFF,TGTGCCAGCAGCCCGACTAGTGGTGAGCAGTTCTTC
.,TRBJ2-1,TRBD2,TRBV7-9,CASSLASGRNNEQFF,TGTGCCAGCAGCTTAGCCAGCGGGAGAAACAATGAGCAGTTCTTC
many,TRBJ2-1,.,TRBV7-2,CASTTEPSAYNEQFF,TGTGCCAGCACCACAGAGCCGTCGGCCTACAATGAGCAGTTCTTC
many,TRBJ2-2,TRBD2,TRBV12-3/TRBV12-4,CASSLFLAGVAGELFF,TGTGCCAGCAGTTTATTCCTAGCGGGAGTGGCCGGGGAGCTGTTTTTT
many,TRBJ2-1,.,TRBV28,CASSPRLGPYNEQFF,TGTGCCAGCAGTCCCCGACTTGGCCCCTACAATGAGCAGTTCTTC